The rows below give T cell receptor beta chains drawn from one sample of a study of metastatic and nonmetastatic thyroid tumors. TCRdb re-called the PCR reads via MiXCR. Of about 16,000 clones in the sample, over 20% were seen once. The sequencing input was blood. The receptor set was obtained from a male donor with papillary thyroid cancer or a benign thyroid nodule (not recorded which). Some clones in this sample may be carry-over from other donors' samples. CDR3s include the opening cysteine and the closing phenylalanine or tryptophan. The order of the fields is V gene, CDR3 protein.

TRBV2	CATYETDLAGAYNEQFF
TRBV12-3/TRBV12-4	CASSLLQGGKNIQYF
TRBV30	CAWSRLGSNQPQHF
TRBV7-9	CASSPESGRREQFF
TRBV5-8	CASSPGTRSDNEQFF
TRBV5-1	CASSLGDRKSSGANVLTF
TRBV11-2	CASSPDYYEQYF
TRBV20-1	CSARTGGSYEQYF
TRBV6-4	CASSDSSGINEQFF
TRBV6-1	CASSGPGTRETHYTQYF
TRBV20-1	CSASHQETQYF
TRBV5-1	CASSSPGQGAGETQYF
TRBV20-1	CSARDRTGGNYEQYF
TRBV6-4	CASSDSGGSAPNVLTF
TRBV20-1	CSAESSTYEQYF
TRBV6-1	CASSEGTSGSYEQYF
TRBV4-2	CASSRGVGTGDTEAFF
TRBV28	CASSASGTDTQYF
TRBV7-7	CASSLSGGQETQYF
TRBV6-5	CASSYFAGDTIYF
TRBV6-5	CASITRQGGSTDTQYF
TRBV5-6	CASSLIGASMNTEAFF
TRBV7-9	CASSRTGGNEKLFF
TRBV6-1	CASPNSANEQFF
TRBV7-2	CASSSSRDEAFF
TRBV7-2	CASSETGFNQPQHF
TRBV28	CASSLLTSGQITDTQYF
TRBV18	CASSPKTLDRGNNQPQHF
TRBV18	CASSQRITQGAHEQFF
TRBV5-1	CASSVGGTDYEQYF
TRBV7-9	CASSLVSTSGYEQYF
TRBV28	CASRGEGWASNQPQHF
TRBV11-2	CASSLDPLGTGSGQPQHF
TRBV19	CASTPLGGSGANVLTF
TRBV7-8	CASSLHQTVQETQYF
TRBV6-1	CASSELPGGTYNEQFF
TRBV7-8	CASSLLSLIDTQYF
TRBV28	CASSGGVPERNEQFF
TRBV11-2	CASFSWSGGARYEQYF
TRBV15	CATSRGDYGYTF
TRBV3-1	CASTPGRTQYF
TRBV11-3	CASSFGQITGELFF
TRBV7-2	CASSPPFGGYTF
TRBV30	CAWSVRGSLNTEAFF
TRBV24-1	CATSDPRGSYEQYF
TRBV11-2	CASSLVLVRGIEQYF
TRBV20-1	CSAPDRVRTGELFF
TRBV20-1	CSAKQGGKETQYF
TRBV18	CASSQNSGSGNEQYF
TRBV7-6	CASSLKLQCSTDTPYF
TRBV7-2	CASSQQASNYGYTF
TRBV4-1	CASSPRTGGNQPQHF
TRBV12-3/TRBV12-4	CASSRTGYGYTF
TRBV27	CASSSGLASYNEQFF